A single T cell receptor (beta chain) is shown here with its context. This sample was included in a study of blood T cell repertoires in COVID-19. Looking at the study overall: Samples representing acute and convalescent COVID-19 were sourced from the United States, Italy and Spain. T cells, B-cell-depleted T cells, or PBMCs provided the cDNA or gDNA that served as material.

Trimming stripped 3 bases from V and 4 bases from J, with 6 bases between. The CDR3 runs to 13 residues. From germline, CDR1 is MNHEY and CDR2 SVGAGI. The repertoire was sequenced with immunoSEQ multiplex PCR; TCRdb's copy has only in-frame clones and lacks some. The repertoire holds under 150,000 clones, with roughly 80% as singletons. This rearrangement joins TRBV6-5 to TRBJ1-4; no clear D gene. The receptor comes from a man aged 50 to 59 with acute or convalescent COVID-19. Sequences were obtained from peripheral blood. This chain's CDR3 is CASSYSRNEKLFF. The DNA for the CDR3 is TGTGCCAGCAGTTATAGTCGTAATGAAAAACTGTTTTTT.